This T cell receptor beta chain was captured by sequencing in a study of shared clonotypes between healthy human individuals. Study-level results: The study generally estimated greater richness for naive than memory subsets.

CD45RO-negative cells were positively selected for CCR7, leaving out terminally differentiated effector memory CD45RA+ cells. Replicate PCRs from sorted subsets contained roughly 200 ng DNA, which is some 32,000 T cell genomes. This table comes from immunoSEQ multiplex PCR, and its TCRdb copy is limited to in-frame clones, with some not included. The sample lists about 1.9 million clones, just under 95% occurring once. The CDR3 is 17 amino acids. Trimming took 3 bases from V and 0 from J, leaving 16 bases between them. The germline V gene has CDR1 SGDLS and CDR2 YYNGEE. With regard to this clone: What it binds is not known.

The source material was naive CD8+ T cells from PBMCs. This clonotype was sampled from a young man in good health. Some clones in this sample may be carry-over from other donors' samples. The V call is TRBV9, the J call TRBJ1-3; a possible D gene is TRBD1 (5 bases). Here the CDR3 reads CASSAATGPSSGNTIYF. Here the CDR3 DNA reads TGTGCCAGCAGCGCAGCCACGGGACCCAGCTCTGGAAACACCATATATTTT.